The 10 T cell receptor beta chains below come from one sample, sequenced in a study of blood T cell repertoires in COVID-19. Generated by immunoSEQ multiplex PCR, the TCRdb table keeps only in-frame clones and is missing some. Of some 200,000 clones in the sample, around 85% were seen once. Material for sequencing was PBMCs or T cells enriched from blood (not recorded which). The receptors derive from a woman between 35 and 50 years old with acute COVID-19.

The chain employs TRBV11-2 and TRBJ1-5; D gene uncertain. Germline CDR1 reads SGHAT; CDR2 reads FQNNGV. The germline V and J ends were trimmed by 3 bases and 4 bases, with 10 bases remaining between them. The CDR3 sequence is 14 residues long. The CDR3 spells CASSFSRENQPQHF. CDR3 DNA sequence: TGTGCCAGCAGCTTTTCTAGGGAGAATCAGCCCCAGCATTTT. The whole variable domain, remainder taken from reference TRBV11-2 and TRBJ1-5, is EAGVAQSPRYKIIEKRQSVAFWCNPISGHATLYWYQQILGQGPKLLIQFQNNGVVDDSQLPKDRFSAERLKGVDSTLKIQPAKLEDSAVYLCASSFSRENQPQHFGDGTRLSIL.

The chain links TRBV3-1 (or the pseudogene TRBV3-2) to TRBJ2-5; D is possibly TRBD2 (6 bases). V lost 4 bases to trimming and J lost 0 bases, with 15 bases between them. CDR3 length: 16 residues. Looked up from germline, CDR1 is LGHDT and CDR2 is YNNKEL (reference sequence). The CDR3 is CASSRRRAYDQETQYF. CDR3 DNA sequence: TGTGCCAGCAGCCGACGGAGGGCCTACGACCAAGAGACCCAGTACTTC.

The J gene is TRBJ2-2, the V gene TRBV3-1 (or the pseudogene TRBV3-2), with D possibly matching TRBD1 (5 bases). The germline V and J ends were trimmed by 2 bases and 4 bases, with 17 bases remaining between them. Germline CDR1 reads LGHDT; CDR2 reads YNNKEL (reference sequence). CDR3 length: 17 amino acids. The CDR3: CASSQRITGRGTGELFF. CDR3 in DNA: TGTGCCAGCAGCCAAAGAATAACAGGTAGAGGCACCGGGGAGCTGTTTTTT.

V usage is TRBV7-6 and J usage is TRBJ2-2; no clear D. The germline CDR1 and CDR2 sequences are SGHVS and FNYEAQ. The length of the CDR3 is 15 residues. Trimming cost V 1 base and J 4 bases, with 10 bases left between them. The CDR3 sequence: CASSLGSGATGELFF. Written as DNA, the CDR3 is TGTGCCAGCAGCTTAGGTTCAGGTGCCACCGGGGAGCTGTTTTTT.

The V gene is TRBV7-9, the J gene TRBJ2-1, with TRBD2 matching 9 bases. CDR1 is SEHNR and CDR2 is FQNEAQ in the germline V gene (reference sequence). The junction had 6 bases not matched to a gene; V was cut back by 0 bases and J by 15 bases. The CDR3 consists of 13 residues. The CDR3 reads CASSLASAGGVFF. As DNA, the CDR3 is TGTGCCAGCAGCTTAGCGTCCGCGGGAGGGGTGTTCTTC.

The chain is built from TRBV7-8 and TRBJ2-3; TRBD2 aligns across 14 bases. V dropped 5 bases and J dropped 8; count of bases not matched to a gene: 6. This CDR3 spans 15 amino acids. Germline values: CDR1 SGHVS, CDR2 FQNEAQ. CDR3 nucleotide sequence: TGTGCCAGCAGCGCGGGACTAGCGGGAGAGGGTACGCAGTATTTT. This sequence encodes CASSAGLAGEGTQYF.

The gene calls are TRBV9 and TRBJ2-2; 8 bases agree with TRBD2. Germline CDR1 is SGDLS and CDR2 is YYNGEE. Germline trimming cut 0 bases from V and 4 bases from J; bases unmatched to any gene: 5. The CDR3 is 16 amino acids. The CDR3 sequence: CASSVDGTSLTGELFF. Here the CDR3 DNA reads TGTGCCAGCAGCGTAGACGGGACTAGTCTCACCGGGGAGCTGTTTTTT. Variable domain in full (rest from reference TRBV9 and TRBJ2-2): DSGVTQTPKHLITATGQRVTLRCSPRSGDLSVYWYQQSLDQGLQFLIQYYNGEERAKGNILERFSAQQFPDLHSELNLSSLELGDSALYFCASSVDGTSLTGELFFGEGSRLTVL.

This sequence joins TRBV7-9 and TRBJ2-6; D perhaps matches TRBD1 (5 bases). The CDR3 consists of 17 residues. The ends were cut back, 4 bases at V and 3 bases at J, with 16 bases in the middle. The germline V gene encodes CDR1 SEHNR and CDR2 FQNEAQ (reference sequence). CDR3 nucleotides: TGTGCCAGCAGCTCTCCGACTGACAGACATGGGGCCAACGTCCTGACTTTC. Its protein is CASSSPTDRHGANVLTF.

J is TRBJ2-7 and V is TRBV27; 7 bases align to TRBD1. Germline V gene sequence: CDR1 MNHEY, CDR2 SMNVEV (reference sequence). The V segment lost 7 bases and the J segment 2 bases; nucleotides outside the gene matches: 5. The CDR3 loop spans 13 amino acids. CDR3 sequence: CASKSTGTYEQYF. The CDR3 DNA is TGTGCCAGCAAATCGACAGGGACCTACGAGCAGTACTTC.

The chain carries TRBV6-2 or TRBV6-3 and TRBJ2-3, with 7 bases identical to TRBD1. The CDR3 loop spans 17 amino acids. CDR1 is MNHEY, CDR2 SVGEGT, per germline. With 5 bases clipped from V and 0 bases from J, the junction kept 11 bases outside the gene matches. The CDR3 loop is CASSQIRQGLSTDTQYF. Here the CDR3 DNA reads TGTGCCAGCAGTCAAATTCGACAGGGATTAAGCACAGATACGCAGTATTTT.